The TCR beta chain described here comes from a study of blood T cell repertoires in COVID-19. Study overall: Sources were T cells, B-cell-depleted T cells, or PBMCs; the material itself was cDNA or gDNA.

The V gene lost 0 bases and the J gene lost 5 bases, with 11 bases spanning the gap. Germline CDR1 and CDR2: MNHEY and SVGEGT. This CDR3 comprises 14 residues. Assay used: immunoSEQ multiplex PCR; TCRdb lists only in-frame clones, some missing. Found here are roughly 260,000 clones, roughly 86% of them singletons; the top ten hold around 9.1%. This sequence was found in a man aged 35-49 years who had recovered from COVID-19. Sequenced input: peripheral blood. V usage is TRBV6-2 or TRBV6-3 and J usage is TRBJ2-7; possibly TRBD1 for D (5 bases). The DNA of the CDR3 is TGTGCCAGCAGTTACTCGGGGCAGGGTAACGAGCAGTACTTC. As protein: CASSYSGQGNEQYF.